The present entry profiles one T cell receptor (beta chain) with its context. The method was immunoSEQ multiplex PCR; TCRdb's version includes in-frame clones alone and lacks a portion of them. Among about 58,000 clones listed, approximately 82% were seen once. The data were obtained in a study of identifying expanded T cells in peripheral blood. Germline V CDR1 and CDR2: SEHNR, FQNEAQ (reference sequence). Trimming cost V 11 bases and J 5 bases, with 27 bases left between them. The CDR3 extends over 16 amino acids. The TCR sequence derives from a person between 18 and 70 years old in good health. Sequencing was done on a sample of blood. This chain uses TRBV7-9 with TRBJ1-1; D is undetermined. CDR3: CASNLGVSTLDTEAFF. Written as DNA, the CDR3 is TGTGCCTCCAACCTCGGAGTCAGTACTTTGGATACTGAAGCTTTCTTT.